These T cell receptor beta chains were read from a single sample in a study of blood T cell repertoires in COVID-19. TCRdb keeps only in-frame clones here, not all; method: immunoSEQ multiplex PCR. The sample includes a few hundred thousand clones, 70% to 90% of them seen just once. The sample comprised PBMCs or T cells enriched from blood (not recorded which). These receptors came from a young woman who had been exposed to COVID-19. The CDR3 runs from the conserved cysteine through the conserved F or W. The order of the fields is J gene, clone size, D gene, V gene, CDR3 protein, CDR3 DNA. The D gene is left open where the match is weak. Rows give clone size only sometimes, using once, few, many, or a class for an expanded clone.

j_call: TRBJ2-1; clone_size: NA; d_call: TRBD1; v_call: TRBV7-3; cdr3_aa: CASSSSGGDHSEQFF; cdr3_nt: TGTGCCAGCAGCTCGTCAGGGGGAGATCACAGTGAGCAGTTCTTC
j_call: TRBJ1-6; clone_size: NA; d_call: NA; v_call: TRBV5-6; cdr3_aa: CASSLPDRINSPLHF; cdr3_nt: TGTGCCAGCAGCTTGCCCGACAGAATTAATTCACCCCTCCACTTT
j_call: TRBJ1-1; clone_size: once; d_call: TRBD1; v_call: TRBV19; cdr3_aa: CATSAPNRGWGTEAFF; cdr3_nt: TGTGCCACCTCCGCCCCAAACAGGGGGTGGGGCACTGAAGCTTTCTTT
j_call: TRBJ1-6; clone_size: NA; d_call: TRBD1; v_call: TRBV19; cdr3_aa: CASREQGGNSPLHF; cdr3_nt: TGTGCCAGTCGCGAACAGGGGGGTAATTCACCCCTCCACTTT
j_call: TRBJ1-1; clone_size: NA; d_call: TRBD1; v_call: TRBV7-9; cdr3_aa: CASSLDRVFMNTEAFF; cdr3_nt: TGTGCCAGCAGCTTGGACAGGGTTTTTATGAACACTGAAGCTTTCTTT
j_call: TRBJ1-1; clone_size: NA; d_call: TRBD1; v_call: TRBV5-4; cdr3_aa: CASSPGQGSTEAFF; cdr3_nt: TGTGCCAGCAGCCCGGGACAGGGGAGCACTGAAGCTTTCTTT
j_call: TRBJ2-2; clone_size: once; d_call: TRBD1; v_call: TRBV7-3; cdr3_aa: CASSPWTGDTGELFF; cdr3_nt: TGTGCCAGCAGCCCCTGGACAGGGGACACCGGGGAGCTGTTTTTT
j_call: TRBJ2-3; clone_size: NA; d_call: TRBD2; v_call: TRBV6-2/TRBV6-3; cdr3_aa: CASTPGGASADTQYF; cdr3_nt: TGTGCCAGCACCCCCGGGGGGGCCTCTGCAGATACGCAGTATTTT
j_call: TRBJ1-1; clone_size: NA; d_call: NA; v_call: TRBV5-1; cdr3_aa: CASSSPGAQFEAFF; cdr3_nt: TGCGCCAGCAGCTCTCCGGGAGCCCAGTTTGAAGCTTTCTTT
j_call: TRBJ2-2; clone_size: NA; d_call: NA; v_call: TRBV7-9; cdr3_aa: CASSLDSTGKNTGELFF; cdr3_nt: TGTGCCAGCAGCTTAGACTCCACAGGGAAGAACACCGGGGAGCTGTTTTTT
j_call: TRBJ1-2; clone_size: NA; d_call: TRBD1; v_call: TRBV3-1/TRBV3-2; cdr3_aa: CASSPRMGPGGRYGYTF; cdr3_nt: TGTGCCAGCAGCCCTCGGATGGGGCCAGGGGGGAGGTATGGCTACACCTTC
j_call: TRBJ2-3; clone_size: NA; d_call: TRBD1; v_call: TRBV2; cdr3_aa: CASSEPTTTGDGSDTQYF; cdr3_nt: TGTGCCAGCAGTGAACCTACTACCACAGGGGATGGGTCAGATACGCAGTATTTT
j_call: TRBJ1-6; clone_size: NA; d_call: TRBD1; v_call: TRBV7-9; cdr3_aa: CASSTRQGLNSPLHF; cdr3_nt: TGTGCCAGCAGCACCCGACAGGGTTTGAATTCACCCCTCCACTTT
j_call: TRBJ1-5; clone_size: few; d_call: NA; v_call: TRBV10-1; cdr3_aa: CASSESAEGAQHF; cdr3_nt: TGCGCCAGCAGTGAGTCCGCGGAGGGAGCCCAGCATTTT
j_call: TRBJ2-1; clone_size: NA; d_call: TRBD2; v_call: TRBV7-8; cdr3_aa: CASSEPSGGPYNEQFF; cdr3_nt: TGTGCCAGCAGTGAACCTAGCGGGGGGCCTTACAATGAGCAGTTCTTC
j_call: TRBJ1-1; clone_size: NA; d_call: TRBD1; v_call: TRBV9; cdr3_aa: CASSLGQGKNTEAFF; cdr3_nt: TGTGCCAGCAGCTTAGGACAGGGGAAGAACACTGAAGCTTTCTTT
j_call: TRBJ2-2; clone_size: NA; d_call: NA; v_call: TRBV25-1; cdr3_aa: CASSERVTGELFF; cdr3_nt: TGTGCCAGCAGTGAGAGGGTTACCGGGGAGCTGTTTTTT
j_call: TRBJ2-4; clone_size: NA; d_call: NA; v_call: TRBV7-3; cdr3_aa: CASSLGGGEAKNIQYF; cdr3_nt: TGTGCCAGCAGCTTAGGTGGAGGCGAAGCCAAAAACATTCAGTACTTC
j_call: TRBJ1-1; clone_size: NA; d_call: NA; v_call: TRBV18; cdr3_aa: CASSPQGANTEAFF; cdr3_nt: TGTGCCAGCTCACCACAAGGGGCGAACACTGAAGCTTTCTTT
j_call: TRBJ1-2; clone_size: NA; d_call: TRBD1; v_call: TRBV4-2; cdr3_aa: CASSQDGQGGGYTF; cdr3_nt: TGTGCCAGCAGCCAAGATGGGCAGGGGGGTGGCTACACCTTC
j_call: TRBJ1-2; clone_size: NA; d_call: TRBD1; v_call: TRBV2; cdr3_aa: CARETGGQGKYGYTF; cdr3_nt: TGTGCCAGGGAAACCGGCGGACAGGGGAAATATGGCTACACCTTC
j_call: TRBJ2-3; clone_size: NA; d_call: NA; v_call: TRBV30; cdr3_aa: CAWRLGTDTQYF; cdr3_nt: TGTGCCTGGAGACTTGGCACAGATACGCAGTATTTT
j_call: TRBJ1-1; clone_size: NA; d_call: TRBD1; v_call: TRBV11-1; cdr3_aa: CASSLDQGDTEAFF; cdr3_nt: TGTGCCAGCAGCTTAGACCAGGGGGACACTGAAGCTTTCTTT
j_call: TRBJ1-2; clone_size: NA; d_call: NA; v_call: TRBV5-1; cdr3_aa: CASSLATGSYGYTF; cdr3_nt: TGCGCCAGCAGCTTGGCCACAGGGAGCTATGGCTACACCTTC
j_call: TRBJ2-7; clone_size: NA; d_call: NA; v_call: TRBV21-1; cdr3_aa: CASSTDRYDEQYF; cdr3_nt: TGTGCCAGCAGCACCGACAGGTACGACGAGCAGTACTTC
j_call: TRBJ1-5; clone_size: NA; d_call: NA; v_call: TRBV19; cdr3_aa: CASTPLQGGNQPQHF; cdr3_nt: TGTGCCAGTACCCCTCTACAGGGTGGCAATCAGCCCCAGCATTTT
j_call: TRBJ2-5; clone_size: NA; d_call: NA; v_call: TRBV5-8; cdr3_aa: CASRWRSQETQYF; cdr3_nt: TGTGCCAGCAGGTGGAGATCCCAAGAGACCCAGTACTTC
j_call: TRBJ2-3; clone_size: NA; d_call: NA; v_call: TRBV5-8; cdr3_aa: CASSPGGAGTDTQYF; cdr3_nt: TGTGCCAGCAGCCCCGGAGGGGCAGGCACAGATACGCAGTATTTT
j_call: TRBJ1-1; clone_size: NA; d_call: NA; v_call: TRBV3-1/TRBV3-2; cdr3_aa: CASSQDWGQGISFF; cdr3_nt: NA
j_call: TRBJ2-5; clone_size: NA; d_call: TRBD1; v_call: TRBV2; cdr3_aa: CASSANRGPQETQYF; cdr3_nt: TGTGCCAGCAGTGCAAACAGGGGGCCCCAAGAGACCCAGTACTTC
j_call: TRBJ2-7; clone_size: NA; d_call: NA; v_call: TRBV21-1; cdr3_aa: CASSQTTGGNWNEQYF; cdr3_nt: TGTGCCAGCAGCCAGACGACAGGGGGTAATTGGAACGAGCAGTACTTC
j_call: TRBJ1-1; clone_size: NA; d_call: NA; v_call: TRBV12-3/TRBV12-4; cdr3_aa: CASSLIERTEAFF; cdr3_nt: TGTGCCAGCAGTTTGATCGAGAGAACTGAAGCTTTCTTT
j_call: TRBJ1-1; clone_size: NA; d_call: NA; v_call: TRBV30; cdr3_aa: CAWSPQGGNTEAFF; cdr3_nt: TGTGCCTGGAGTCCACAGGGTGGGAACACTGAAGCTTTCTTT
j_call: TRBJ1-6; clone_size: NA; d_call: NA; v_call: TRBV15; cdr3_aa: CATSTSLAGRSPLHF; cdr3_nt: TGTGCCACCAGCACATCCCTCGCAGGGAGGTCACCCCTCCACTTT
j_call: TRBJ1-5; clone_size: NA; d_call: TRBD1; v_call: TRBV2; cdr3_aa: CASSFQGAGQPQHF; cdr3_nt: TGTGCCAGCAGTTTCCAGGGGGCGGGACAGCCCCAGCATTTT
j_call: TRBJ2-7; clone_size: NA; d_call: NA; v_call: TRBV7-9; cdr3_aa: CASSLAIRAYEQYF; cdr3_nt: TGTGCCAGCAGCTTAGCCATCCGGGCCTACGAGCAGTACTTC
j_call: TRBJ2-3; clone_size: once; d_call: NA; v_call: TRBV19; cdr3_aa: CASTARLPSPDTQYF; cdr3_nt: TGTGCCAGTACCGCCCGTCTACCAAGCCCAGATACGCAGTATTTT
j_call: TRBJ1-2; clone_size: NA; d_call: TRBD1; v_call: TRBV9; cdr3_aa: CASSVAGTAPYTF; cdr3_nt: TGTGCCAGCAGCGTCGCCGGGACAGCCCCGTACACCTTC
j_call: TRBJ1-1; clone_size: NA; d_call: NA; v_call: TRBV6-5; cdr3_aa: CASSYSTGRTEAFF; cdr3_nt: TGTGCCAGCAGTTACTCAACAGGTCGGACTGAAGCTTTCTTT
j_call: TRBJ1-5; clone_size: NA; d_call: TRBD1; v_call: TRBV28; cdr3_aa: CASRRGDRVGDQPQHF; cdr3_nt: TGTGCCAGCAGACGCGGGGACAGGGTCGGTGATCAGCCCCAGCATTTT
j_call: TRBJ2-7; clone_size: NA; d_call: NA; v_call: TRBV6-5; cdr3_aa: CASSYSGIAQGEQYF; cdr3_nt: TGTGCCAGCAGTTACTCGGGCATAGCTCAGGGCGAGCAGTACTTC
j_call: TRBJ1-6; clone_size: once; d_call: NA; v_call: TRBV5-5; cdr3_aa: CASSFSQGNSPLHF; cdr3_nt: TGTGCCAGCAGCTTCTCGCAGGGAAATTCACCCCTCCACTTT
j_call: TRBJ1-3; clone_size: NA; d_call: NA; v_call: TRBV2; cdr3_aa: CASKDSAGSGNTIYF; cdr3_nt: TGTGCCAGCAAGGACTCCGCCGGCTCTGGAAACACCATATATTTT
j_call: TRBJ1-1; clone_size: NA; d_call: TRBD1; v_call: TRBV2; cdr3_aa: CASSEGQAYGTEAFF; cdr3_nt: TGTGCCAGCAGTGAGGGACAGGCTTATGGGACTGAAGCTTTCTTT
j_call: TRBJ1-5; clone_size: NA; d_call: NA; v_call: TRBV9; cdr3_aa: CASSVSGLGNQPQHF; cdr3_nt: TGTGCCAGCAGCGTAAGCGGGTTAGGGAATCAGCCCCAGCATTTT
j_call: TRBJ1-6; clone_size: few; d_call: TRBD1; v_call: TRBV5-4; cdr3_aa: CASRVTGGGNSPLHF; cdr3_nt: TGTGCCAGCAGGGTGACAGGGGGAGGTAATTCACCCCTCCACTTT
j_call: TRBJ2-1; clone_size: NA; d_call: TRBD1; v_call: TRBV5-1; cdr3_aa: CASSQGQGRPQFF; cdr3_nt: TGCGCCAGCAGCCAGGGACAGGGACGGCCGCAGTTCTTC
j_call: TRBJ1-3; clone_size: NA; d_call: NA; v_call: TRBV6-5; cdr3_aa: CASSYSSGSGNTIYF; cdr3_nt: TGTGCCAGCAGTTACTCGAGCGGGTCTGGAAACACCATATATTTT
j_call: TRBJ1-1; clone_size: NA; d_call: NA; v_call: TRBV5-1; cdr3_aa: CATSYQGGTEAFF; cdr3_nt: TGCGCCACCTCGTATCAGGGCGGCACTGAAGCTTTCTTT
j_call: TRBJ2-7; clone_size: NA; d_call: NA; v_call: TRBV7-2; cdr3_aa: CASSHSGSSYEQYF; cdr3_nt: TGTGCCAGCAGCCACAGCGGAAGCTCCTACGAGCAGTACTTC
j_call: TRBJ2-3; clone_size: NA; d_call: NA; v_call: TRBV24-1; cdr3_aa: CATSEPTGISTDTQYF; cdr3_nt: TGTGCCACCAGTGAACCGACGGGAATTAGCACAGATACGCAGTATTTT
j_call: TRBJ2-1; clone_size: NA; d_call: NA; v_call: TRBV7-7; cdr3_aa: CASSLKQGEEQFF; cdr3_nt: TGTGCCAGCAGCTTAAAGCAGGGTGAAGAGCAGTTCTTC
j_call: TRBJ1-1; clone_size: NA; d_call: NA; v_call: TRBV28; cdr3_aa: CASSFEGKAFF; cdr3_nt: TGTGCCAGCAGTTTCGAGGGAAAAGCTTTCTTT
j_call: TRBJ1-6; clone_size: once; d_call: NA; v_call: TRBV19; cdr3_aa: CASRSRVDSPLHF; cdr3_nt: TGTGCCAGTAGGAGCAGGGTAGACTCACCCCTCCACTTT